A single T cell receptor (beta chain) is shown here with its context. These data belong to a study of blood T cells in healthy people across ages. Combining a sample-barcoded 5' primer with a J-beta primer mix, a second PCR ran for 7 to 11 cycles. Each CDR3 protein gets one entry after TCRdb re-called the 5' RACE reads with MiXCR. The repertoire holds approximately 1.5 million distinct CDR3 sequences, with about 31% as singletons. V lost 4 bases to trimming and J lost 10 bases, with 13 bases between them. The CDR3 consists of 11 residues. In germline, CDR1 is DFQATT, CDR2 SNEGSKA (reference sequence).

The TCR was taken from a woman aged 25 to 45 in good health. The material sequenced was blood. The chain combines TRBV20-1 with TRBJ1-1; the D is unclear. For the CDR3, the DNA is TGCAGTGCTACACAGCGGGGTTTAGCTTTCTTT. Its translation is CSATQRGLAFF.